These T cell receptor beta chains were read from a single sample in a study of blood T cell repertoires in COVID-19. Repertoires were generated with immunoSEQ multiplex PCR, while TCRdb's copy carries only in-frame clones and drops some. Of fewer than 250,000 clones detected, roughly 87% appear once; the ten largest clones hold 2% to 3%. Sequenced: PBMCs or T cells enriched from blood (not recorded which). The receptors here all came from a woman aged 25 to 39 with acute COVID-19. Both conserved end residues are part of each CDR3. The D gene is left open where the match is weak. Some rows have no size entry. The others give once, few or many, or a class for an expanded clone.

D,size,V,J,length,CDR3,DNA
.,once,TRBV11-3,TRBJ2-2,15,CASSLRRSGTGELFF,TGTGCCAGCAGCTTAAGGAGGAGTGGTACCGGGGAGCTGTTTTTT
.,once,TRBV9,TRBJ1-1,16,CASSVGTSSGNTEAFF,TGTGCCAGCAGCGTGGGGACATCGTCCGGGAACACTGAAGCTTTCTTT
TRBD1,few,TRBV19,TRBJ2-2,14,CASRVQGVTGELFF,TGTGCCAGTAGAGTCCAGGGGGTTACCGGGGAGCTGTTTTTT
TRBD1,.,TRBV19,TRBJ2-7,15,CASSAGQGVSYEQYF,TGTGCCAGTAGTGCCGGACAGGGGGTCTCCTACGAGCAGTACTTC
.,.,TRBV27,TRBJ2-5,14,CASSLQGDWETQYF,TGTGCCAGCAGTCTACAGGGTGATTGGGAGACCCAGTACTTC
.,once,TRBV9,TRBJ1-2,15,CASSSPRGGGYGYTF,TGTGCCAGCAGCTCTCCCCGTGGGGGGGGCTATGGCTACACCTTC
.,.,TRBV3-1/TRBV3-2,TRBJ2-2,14,CASSPRQNTGELFF,TGTGCCAGCAGCCCGAGGCAGAACACCGGGGAGCTGTTTTTT
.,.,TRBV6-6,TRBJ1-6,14,CASSREFPNSPLHF,TGTGCCAGCAGTCGGGAGTTCCCTAATTCACCCCTCCACTTT
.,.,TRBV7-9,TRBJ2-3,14,CASSLNRQSDTQYF,TGTGCCAGCAGCTTAAACCGACAGTCAGATACGCAGTATTTT
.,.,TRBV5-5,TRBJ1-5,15,CASSLMGGGNQPQHF,TGTGCCAGCAGCTTGATGGGAGGGGGCAATCAGCCCCAGCATTTT
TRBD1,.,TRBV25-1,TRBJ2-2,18,CASRGPRLGGIDTGELFF,TGTGCCAGCAGAGGTCCGAGGCTAGGGGGCATCGACACCGGGGAGCTGTTTTTT
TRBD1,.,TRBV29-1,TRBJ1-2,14,CSALGTDTNYGYTF,TGCAGCGCCCTAGGGACAGACACTAACTATGGCTACACCTTC
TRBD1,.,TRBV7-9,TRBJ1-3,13,CASSPGQERTIYF,TGTGCCAGCAGCCCGGGACAGGAGCGCACCATATATTTT
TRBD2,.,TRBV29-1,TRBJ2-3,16,CSVDGTSGGAPDTQYF,TGCAGCGTTGACGGGACTAGCGGGGGGGCCCCAGATACGCAGTATTTT
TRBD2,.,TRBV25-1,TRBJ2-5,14,CASTPSGHQETQYF,TGTGCCAGCACCCCTAGCGGGCACCAAGAGACCCAGTACTTC
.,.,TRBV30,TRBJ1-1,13,CAWREGWDTEAFF,TGTGCCTGGAGGGAGGGATGGGACACTGAAGCTTTCTTT
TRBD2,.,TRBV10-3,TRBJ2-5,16,CAIRTGLAGGQETQYF,TGTGCCATCAGGACTGGACTAGCGGGGGGACAAGAGACCCAGTACTTC
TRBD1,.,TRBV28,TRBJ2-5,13,CASSQGTDETQYF,TGTGCCAGCAGCCAAGGGACAGACGAGACCCAGTACTTC
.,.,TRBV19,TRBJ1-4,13,CASSITDSGKLFF,TGTGCCAGTAGTATCACAGATTCTGGAAAACTGTTTTTT
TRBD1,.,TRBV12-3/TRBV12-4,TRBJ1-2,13,CASSLDRADGYTF,TGTGCCAGCAGTTTGGACAGGGCGGACGGCTACACCTTC